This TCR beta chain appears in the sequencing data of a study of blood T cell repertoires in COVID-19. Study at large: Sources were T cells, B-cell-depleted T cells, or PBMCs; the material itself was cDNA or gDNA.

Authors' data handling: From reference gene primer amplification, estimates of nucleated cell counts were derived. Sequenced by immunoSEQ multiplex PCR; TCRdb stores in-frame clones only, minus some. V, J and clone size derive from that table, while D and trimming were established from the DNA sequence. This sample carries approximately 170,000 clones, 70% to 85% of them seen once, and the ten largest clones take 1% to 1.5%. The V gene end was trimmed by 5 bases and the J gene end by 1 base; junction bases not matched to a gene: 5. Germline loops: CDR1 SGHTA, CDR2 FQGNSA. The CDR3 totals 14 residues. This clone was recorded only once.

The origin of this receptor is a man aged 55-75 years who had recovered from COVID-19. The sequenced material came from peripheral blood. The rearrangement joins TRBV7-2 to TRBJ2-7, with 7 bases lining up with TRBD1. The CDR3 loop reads CASSPQTGSYEQYF. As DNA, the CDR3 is TGTGCCAGCAGCCCCCAGACAGGGTCCTACGAGCAGTACTTC. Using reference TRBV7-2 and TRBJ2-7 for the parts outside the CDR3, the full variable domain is GAGVSQSPSNKVTEKGKDVELRCDPISGHTALYWYRQSLGQGLEFLIYFQGNSAPDKSGLPSDRFSAERTGGSVSTLTIQRTQQEDSAVYLCASSPQTGSYEQYFGPGTRLTVT.